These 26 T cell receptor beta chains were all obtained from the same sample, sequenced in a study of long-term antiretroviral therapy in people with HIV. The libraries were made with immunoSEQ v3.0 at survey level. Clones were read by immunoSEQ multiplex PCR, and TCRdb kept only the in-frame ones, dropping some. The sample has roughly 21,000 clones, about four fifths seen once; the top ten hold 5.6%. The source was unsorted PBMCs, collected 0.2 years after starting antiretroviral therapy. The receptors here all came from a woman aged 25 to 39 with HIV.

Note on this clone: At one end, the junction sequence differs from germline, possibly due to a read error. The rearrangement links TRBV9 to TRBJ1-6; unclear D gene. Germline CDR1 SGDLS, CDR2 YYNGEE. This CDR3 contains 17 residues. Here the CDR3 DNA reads TGTGCCAGCAGCGTAGGTGCCGACATTCTTCGTAATTCACCCCCCCACTTT. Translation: CASSVGADILRNSPPHF.

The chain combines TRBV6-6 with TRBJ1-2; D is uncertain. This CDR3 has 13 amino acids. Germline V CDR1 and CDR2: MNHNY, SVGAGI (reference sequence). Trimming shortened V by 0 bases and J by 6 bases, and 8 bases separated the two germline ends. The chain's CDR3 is CASSYSGANGYTF. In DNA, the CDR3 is TGTGCCAGCAGTTACTCAGGTGCCAATGGCTACACCTTC.

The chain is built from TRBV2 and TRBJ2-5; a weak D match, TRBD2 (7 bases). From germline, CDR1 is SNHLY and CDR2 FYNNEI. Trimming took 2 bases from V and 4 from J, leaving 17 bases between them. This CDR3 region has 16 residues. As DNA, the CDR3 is TGTGCCAGCAGTGAATCTACGGGGAGGGGGACAGAGACCCAGTACTTC. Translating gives CASSESTGRGTETQYF.

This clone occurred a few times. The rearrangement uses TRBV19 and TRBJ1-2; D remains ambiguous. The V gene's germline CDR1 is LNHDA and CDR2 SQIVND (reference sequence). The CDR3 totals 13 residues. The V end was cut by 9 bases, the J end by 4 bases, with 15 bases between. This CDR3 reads CASIPGPTYGYTF. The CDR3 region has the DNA TGTGCCAGCATACCCGGACCGACCTATGGCTACACCTTC.

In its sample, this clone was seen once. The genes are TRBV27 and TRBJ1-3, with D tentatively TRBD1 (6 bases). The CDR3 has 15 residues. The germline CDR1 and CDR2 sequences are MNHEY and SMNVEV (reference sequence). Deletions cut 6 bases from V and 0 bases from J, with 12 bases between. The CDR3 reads CASSLTGISGNTIYF. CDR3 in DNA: TGTGCCAGCAGCCTAACAGGGATCTCTGGAAACACCATATATTTT.

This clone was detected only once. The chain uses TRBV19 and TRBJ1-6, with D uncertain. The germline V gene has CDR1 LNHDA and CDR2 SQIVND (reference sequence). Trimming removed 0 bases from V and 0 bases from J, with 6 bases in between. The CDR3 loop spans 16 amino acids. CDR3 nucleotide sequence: TGTGCCAGTAGTATAGAGACTACCTCCTATAATTCACCCCTCCACTTT. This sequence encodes CASSIETTSYNSPLHF.

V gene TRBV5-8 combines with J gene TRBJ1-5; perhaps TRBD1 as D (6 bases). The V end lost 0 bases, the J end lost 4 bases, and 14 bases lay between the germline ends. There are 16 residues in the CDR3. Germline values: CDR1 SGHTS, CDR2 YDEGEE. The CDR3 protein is CASSLARGVGNQPQHF. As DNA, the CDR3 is TGTGCCAGCAGCTTGGCAAGGGGGGTGGGAAATCAGCCCCAGCATTTT.

The CDR3 sequence is CASSQNTNPDRRADTQYF. In DNA form, the CDR3 reads TGTGCCAGCAGCCAAAACACCAACCCGGACAGGAGGGCGGATACGCAGTATTTT. This chain uses TRBV13 with TRBJ2-3; weak D call: TRBD1 (7 bases). Trimming removed 5 bases from V and 6 bases from J, with 27 bases in between. The CDR3 totals 18 residues. The germline V gene has CDR1 PRHDT and CDR2 FYEKMQ (reference sequence). Full variable domain (remainder filled in from reference TRBV13 and TRBJ2-3): AAGVIQSPRHLIKEKRETATLKCYPIPRHDTVYWYQQGPGQDPQFLISFYEKMQSDKGSIPDRFSAQQFSDYHSELNMSSLELGDSALYFCASSQNTNPDRRADTQYFGPGTRLTVL.

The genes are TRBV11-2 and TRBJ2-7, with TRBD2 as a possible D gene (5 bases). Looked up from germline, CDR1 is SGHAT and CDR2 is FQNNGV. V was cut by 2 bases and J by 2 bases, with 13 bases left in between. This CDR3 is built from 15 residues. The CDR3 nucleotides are TGTGCCAGCAGCTTACGGGGTCCACCTCCCTACGAGCAGTACTTC. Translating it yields CASSLRGPPPYEQYF.

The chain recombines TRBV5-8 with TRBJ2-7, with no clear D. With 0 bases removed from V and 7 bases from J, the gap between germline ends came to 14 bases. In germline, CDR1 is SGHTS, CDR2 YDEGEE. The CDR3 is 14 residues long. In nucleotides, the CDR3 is TGTGCCAGCAGCTTGGTATTGACTGGCTGGGAGCAGTACGTC. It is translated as CASSLVLTGWEQYV.

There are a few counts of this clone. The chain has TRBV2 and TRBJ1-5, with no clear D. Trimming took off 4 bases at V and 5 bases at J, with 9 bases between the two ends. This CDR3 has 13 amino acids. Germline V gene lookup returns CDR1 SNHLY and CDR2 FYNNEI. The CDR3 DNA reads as TGTGCCAGCAGTGCGAGGGTATATCAGCCCCAGCATTTT. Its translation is CASSARVYQPQHF.

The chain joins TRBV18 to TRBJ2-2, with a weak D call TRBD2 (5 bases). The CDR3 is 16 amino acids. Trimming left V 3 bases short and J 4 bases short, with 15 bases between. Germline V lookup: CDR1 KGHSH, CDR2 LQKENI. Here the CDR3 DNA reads TGTGCCAGCTCACCCGATACGTTAGGAGGCACCGGGGAGCTGTTTTTT. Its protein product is CASSPDTLGGTGELFF.

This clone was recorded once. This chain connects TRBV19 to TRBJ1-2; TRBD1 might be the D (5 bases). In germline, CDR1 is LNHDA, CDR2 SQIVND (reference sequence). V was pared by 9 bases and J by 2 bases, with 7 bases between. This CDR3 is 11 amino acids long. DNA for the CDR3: TGTGCCAGCAGACAGAACTATGGCTACACCTTC. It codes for CASRQNYGYTF. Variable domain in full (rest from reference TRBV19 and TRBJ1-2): DGGITQSPKYLFRKEGQNVTLSCEQNLNHDAMYWYRQDPGQGLRLIYYSQIVNDFQKGDIAEGYSVSREKKESFPLTVTSAQKNPTAFYLCASRQNYGYTFGSGTRLTVV.

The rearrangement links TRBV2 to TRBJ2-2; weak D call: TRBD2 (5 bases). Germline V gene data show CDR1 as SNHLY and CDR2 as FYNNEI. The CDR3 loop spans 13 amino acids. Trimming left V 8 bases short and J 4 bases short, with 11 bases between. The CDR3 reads CASQGGATGELFF. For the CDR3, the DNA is TGTGCCAGCCAAGGAGGAGCCACCGGGGAGCTGTTTTTT.

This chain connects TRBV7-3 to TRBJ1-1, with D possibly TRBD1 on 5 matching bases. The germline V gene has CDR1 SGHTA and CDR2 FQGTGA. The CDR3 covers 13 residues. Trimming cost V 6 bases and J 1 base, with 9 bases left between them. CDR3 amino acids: CASRDTGNTEAFF. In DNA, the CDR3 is TGTGCCAGCAGGGACACAGGGAACACTGAAGCTTTCTTT.

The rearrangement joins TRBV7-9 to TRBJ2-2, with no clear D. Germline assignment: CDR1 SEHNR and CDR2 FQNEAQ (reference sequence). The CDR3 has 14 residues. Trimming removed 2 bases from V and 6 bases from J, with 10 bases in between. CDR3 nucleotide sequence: TGTGCCAGCAGCTTACGTTTTTTTGCCGGGGAGCTGTTTTTT. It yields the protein CASSLRFFAGELFF.

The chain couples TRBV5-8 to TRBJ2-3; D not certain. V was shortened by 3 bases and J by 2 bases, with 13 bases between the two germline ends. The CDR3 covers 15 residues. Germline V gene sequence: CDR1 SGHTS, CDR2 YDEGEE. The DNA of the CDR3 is TGTGCCAGCAGCTCCGACGGAGACCCCACAGATACGCAGTATTTT. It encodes CASSSDGDPTDTQYF.

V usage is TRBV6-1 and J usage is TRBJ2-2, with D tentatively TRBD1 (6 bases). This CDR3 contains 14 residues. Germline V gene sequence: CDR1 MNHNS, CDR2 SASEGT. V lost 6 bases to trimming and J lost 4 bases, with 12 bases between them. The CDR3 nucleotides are TGTGCCAGCAGGAGGGACACCTCCACCGGGGAGCTGTTTTTT. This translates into CASRRDTSTGELFF.

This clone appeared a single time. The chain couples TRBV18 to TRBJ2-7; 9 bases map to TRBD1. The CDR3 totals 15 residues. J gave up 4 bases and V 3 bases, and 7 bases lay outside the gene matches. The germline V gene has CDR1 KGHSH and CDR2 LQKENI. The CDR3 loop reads CASSPPGQGLYEQYF. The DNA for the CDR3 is TGTGCCAGCTCACCTCCGGGACAGGGTTTGTACGAGCAGTACTTC.

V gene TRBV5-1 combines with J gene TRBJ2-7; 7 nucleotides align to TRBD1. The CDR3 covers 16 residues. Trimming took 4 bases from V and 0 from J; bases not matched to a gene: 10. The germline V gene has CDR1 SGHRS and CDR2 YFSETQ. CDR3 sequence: CASSLLPGQSSYEQYF. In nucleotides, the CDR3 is TGCGCCAGCAGCCTCCTTCCGGGACAGAGCTCCTACGAGCAGTACTTC.

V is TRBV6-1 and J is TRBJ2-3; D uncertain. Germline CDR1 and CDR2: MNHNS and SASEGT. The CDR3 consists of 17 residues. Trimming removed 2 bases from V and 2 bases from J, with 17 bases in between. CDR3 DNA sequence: TGTGCCAGCAGTGAACTCGATGTCGCCAACCCCACAGATACGCAGTATTTT. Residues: CASSELDVANPTDTQYF.

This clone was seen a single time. The CDR3 DNA follows: TGCGCCAGCAGCTTGTCGGACACCGTTTACGACACTGAAGCTTTCTTT. This gives the protein CASSLSDTVYDTEAFF. The gene calls are TRBV5-1 and TRBJ1-1; tentative D call: TRBD1 (5 bases). This CDR3 has 16 amino acids. V lost 1 base and J 3 bases, leaving 16 bases between the germline ends. Germline V gene sequence: CDR1 SGHRS, CDR2 YFSETQ.

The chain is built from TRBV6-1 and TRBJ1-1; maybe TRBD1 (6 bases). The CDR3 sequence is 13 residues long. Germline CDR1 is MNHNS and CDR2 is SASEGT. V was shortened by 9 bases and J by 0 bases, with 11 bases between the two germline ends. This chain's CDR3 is CASRQVMNTEAFF. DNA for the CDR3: TGTGCCAGTAGACAGGTCATGAACACTGAAGCTTTCTTT.

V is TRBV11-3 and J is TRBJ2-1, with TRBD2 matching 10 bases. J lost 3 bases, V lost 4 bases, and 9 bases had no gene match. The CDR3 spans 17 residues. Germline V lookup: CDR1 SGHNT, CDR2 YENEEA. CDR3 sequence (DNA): TGTGCCAGCAGCTCGCGGGGGCTAGCGGGGGACTACAATGAGCAGTTCTTC. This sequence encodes CASSSRGLAGDYNEQFF.

CDR3 residues: CASSRWGKGSSYNEQFF. The CDR3 nucleotides read TGTGCCAGCTCACGTTGGGGTAAAGGGAGCTCCTACAATGAGCAGTTCTTC. The V gene is TRBV18, the J gene TRBJ2-1; TRBD2 is a possible D gene (5 bases). Trimming took 4 bases from V and 0 from J, leaving 16 bases between them. The CDR3 is made up of 17 amino acids. Germline loops: CDR1 KGHSH, CDR2 LQKENI.

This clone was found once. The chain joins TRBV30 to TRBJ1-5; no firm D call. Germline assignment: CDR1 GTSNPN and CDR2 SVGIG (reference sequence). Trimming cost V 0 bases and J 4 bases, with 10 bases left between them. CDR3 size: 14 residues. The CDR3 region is CAWSVTSLNQPQHF. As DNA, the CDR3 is TGTGCCTGGAGTGTAACAAGTTTGAATCAGCCCCAGCATTTT.